This passage covers 11 T cell receptor beta chains from one sample sequenced in a study of cytomegalovirus exposure and HLA in healthy donors. It was with 60 Vbeta and 13 Jbeta primers that the PCR ran. Repertoires were generated with immunoSEQ multiplex PCR, while TCRdb's copy carries only in-frame clones and drops some. Of approximately 220,000 clones in the sample, roughly 83% are singletons; the top ten hold 1.4%. Sequencing input: PBMCs. These receptors all come from a girl aged 10 to 17 in good health and CMV-seronegative.

The chain carries TRBV4-1 and TRBJ2-7; 11 bases fit TRBD1. Germline-derived CDR1 and CDR2 are MGHRA and YSYEKL. This CDR3 contains 18 residues. J gave up 4 bases and V 3 bases, and 14 bases lay outside the gene matches. The CDR3 coding sequence is TGCGCCAGCAGCCAGCTTCCCGGGACAGGGGGTTTGATGTACGAGCAGTACTTC. This encodes CASSQLPGTGGLMYEQYF.

This clone occurred a few times. This chain links TRBV6-5 with TRBJ1-2, with a weak D call TRBD1 (5 bases). CDR3 length equals 12 residues. Trimming shortened V by 2 bases and J by 5 bases, and 6 bases separated the two germline ends. The germline V gene has CDR1 MNHEY and CDR2 SVGAGI. The CDR3 spells CASSYGTYGYTF. Written as DNA, the CDR3 is TGTGCCAGCAGTTACGGGACTTATGGCTACACCTTC.

This chain connects TRBV28 to TRBJ1-1; 8 positions agree with TRBD1. The V gene end was trimmed by 5 bases and the J gene end by 1 base; junction bases not matched to a gene: 9. Germline lookup yields CDR1 MDHEN and CDR2 SYDVKM. This CDR3 region has 16 residues. CDR3 sequence (DNA): TGTGCCAGCAGTCTTTTCCGGACAGGGCCGAACACTGAAGCTTTCTTT. This encodes CASSLFRTGPNTEAFF.

The chain combines TRBV27 with TRBJ2-1; 9 nucleotides line up with TRBD2. This CDR3 spans 19 amino acids. Germline V gene lookup returns CDR1 MNHEY and CDR2 SMNVEV (reference sequence). The ends lost 0 bases at V and 3 bases at J; junction bases unmatched: 12. The CDR3 reads CASSLSISRTSAFYNEQFF. The CDR3 DNA is TGTGCCAGCAGTTTATCCATCTCCAGGACTAGCGCTTTCTACAATGAGCAGTTCTTC.

The chain uses TRBV2 and TRBJ2-5, with D perhaps TRBD2 (5 bases). This CDR3 is 13 amino acids long. V lost 2 bases, J lost 7 bases, and 11 bases lay in between. Germline CDR1 SNHLY, CDR2 FYNNEI. The DNA of the CDR3 is TGTGCCAGCAGTGAACGGGAACCGGGGACCCAGTACTTC. Translated, it gives CASSEREPGTQYF.

V usage is TRBV6-6 and J usage is TRBJ2-7; no clear D gene. V dropped 3 bases and J dropped 1 base, with 16 bases sitting between them. This CDR3 spans 16 amino acids. Per the germline V gene, CDR1 is MNHNY and CDR2 is SVGAGI (reference sequence). CDR3 region: CASSYHDQAPSYEQYF. CDR3 DNA: TGTGCCAGCAGTTATCACGATCAGGCGCCGTCCTACGAGCAGTACTTC.

This rearrangement joins TRBV5-1 to TRBJ2-3; weak D call: TRBD2 (6 bases). Germline CDR1 reads SGHRS; CDR2 reads YFSETQ. The CDR3 is 15 residues long. Between the trimmed V and J ends, which lost 0 bases and 4 bases, there was a span of 12 bases. The CDR3 spells CASSLGFGEADTQYF. The CDR3 DNA reads TGCGCCAGCAGCTTGGGTTTTGGGGAGGCAGATACGCAGTATTTT.

Here the CDR3 DNA reads TGCGCCAGCAGCGTTGGGGACTGGGATCAGCCCCAGCATTTT. This sequence encodes CASSVGDWDQPQHF. The rearrangement links TRBV5-1 to TRBJ1-5, with D possibly TRBD1 on 5 matching bases. The germline gives CDR1 SGHRS, CDR2 YFSETQ. The CDR3 has 14 residues. V was shortened by 4 bases and J by 5 bases, with 13 bases between the two germline ends.

The chain links TRBV30 to TRBJ2-5; D uncertain. The length of the CDR3 is 13 residues. Germline CDR1 is GTSNPN and CDR2 is SVGIG (reference sequence). Between the trimmed V and J ends, which lost 0 bases and 2 bases, there was a span of 7 bases. DNA of the CDR3: TGTGCCTGGAGTGTATTAACTCAAGAGACCCAGTACTTC. Its translation: CAWSVLTQETQYF.

This chain joins TRBV5-1 and TRBJ2-2; D might be TRBD2 (6 bases). Trimming pared 6 bases from V and 3 bases from J, leaving 9 bases between. CDR1 SGHRS and CDR2 YFSETQ come from the germline V gene. CDR3 length equals 13 residues. CDR3 region: CASKSGDTGELFF. The CDR3 coding sequence is TGCGCCAGCAAATCGGGAGACACCGGGGAGCTGTTTTTT.

By share of the sample, this clone is medium-sized (0.01 to 0.1%). V gene TRBV6-4 combines with J gene TRBJ1-1, with D possibly matching TRBD1 (5 bases). The germline CDR1 and CDR2 sequences are MRHNA and SNTAGT. The CDR3 spans 14 residues. Trimming removed 5 bases from V and 8 bases from J, with 18 bases in between. The CDR3 loop reads CASSPDTGGSEAFF. Here the CDR3 DNA reads TGTGCCAGCAGTCCGGACACCGGGGGGTCAGAAGCTTTCTTT.